The 13 T cell receptor beta chains listed next were all sequenced from one sample in a study of patients and donors after allogeneic stem cell transplantation. TCRdb recomputed calls from the RT-PCR reads with MiXCR, one row per CDR3 protein. The data contain 160,000 or so distinct CDR3 sequences, approximately 24% of them singletons. Sequenced sample: blood, either unsorted or a sorted T cell fraction (not recorded which). The origin of the receptors is a human donor who was either an allogeneic HSCT recipient or a stem cell or donor lymphocyte infusion donor (not recorded which). It is not recorded whose cells these are; they may come from a transplant donor.

The chain recombines TRBV7-6 with TRBJ2-5; 9 nucleotides agree with TRBD2. Per the germline V gene, CDR1 is SGHVS and CDR2 is FNYEAQ. V was clipped by 3 bases and J by 5 bases; unmatched bases: 10. The CDR3 sequence is 16 residues long. The CDR3 bases are TGTGCCAGCAGCTTCGTAGGCGGGGGGGCCGCGGAGACCCAGTACTTC. This translates into CASSFVGGGAAETQYF.

This clonotype appeared many times. The chain links TRBV29-1 to TRBJ1-2; TRBD1 might be the D (5 bases). Trimming pared 7 bases from V and 2 bases from J, leaving 14 bases between. Germline V lookup: CDR1 SQVTM, CDR2 ANQGSEA. The CDR3 is made up of 13 amino acids. CDR3 sequence (DNA): TGCAGCGCGCTACAGGAGTTCAACTATGGCTACACCTTC. Residues: CSALQEFNYGYTF.

This clonotype appeared many times. V usage is TRBV4-3 and J usage is TRBJ1-3, with 8 bases fitting TRBD1. V dropped 2 bases and J dropped 3; count of bases not matched to a gene: 9. Germline values: CDR1 LGHNA, CDR2 YSLEER. This CDR3 contains 17 residues. DNA of the CDR3: TGCGCCAGCAGCCAACACGACAGGGGAGAAAGTGGAAACACCATATATTTT. This translates into CASSQHDRGESGNTIYF.

The chain links TRBV29-1 to TRBJ1-1, with TRBD1 matching 11 bases. Germline V lookup: CDR1 SQVTM, CDR2 ANQGSEA. Losses at the gene ends were 7 bases for V and 5 bases for J; bases not matched to a gene: 15. The length of the CDR3 is 16 residues. The CDR3 here is CSAVGTGGIGLTEAFF. The CDR3, as DNA: TGCAGCGCTGTCGGGACAGGGGGAATTGGGTTGACTGAAGCTTTCTTT.

This sequence joins TRBV7-8 and TRBJ1-4; D possibly corresponds to TRBD1 (5 bases). The V gene lost 11 bases and the J gene lost 4 bases, with 14 bases spanning the gap. Germline values: CDR1 SGHVS, CDR2 FQNEAQ. The CDR3 totals 13 residues. CDR3 protein: CAGGTVLNEKLFF. The CDR3 DNA is TGTGCCGGGGGGACGGTCCTTAATGAAAAACTGTTTTTT.

This clonotype was counted ten times or more. The CDR3 DNA is TGTGCCACCAGCAGAGTGGGACAGGGGGCGGAAGACTACACCTTC. Translating it yields CATSRVGQGAEDYTF. This sequence joins TRBV15 and TRBJ1-2, with TRBD1 matching over 12 bases. After removal of 1 base from V and 10 bases from J, the junction contained 7 bases not matched to a gene. Germline-derived CDR1 and CDR2 are LNHNV and YYDKDF (reference sequence). The CDR3 runs 15 residues.

The rearrangement joins TRBV27 to TRBJ1-5; D might be TRBD1 (5 bases). V was cut by 2 bases and J by 5 bases, with 10 bases left in between. The CDR3 has 14 residues. Germline values: CDR1 MNHEY, CDR2 SMNVEV (reference sequence). CDR3 DNA sequence: TGTGCCAGCAGTTTAGGGGGGACGCATCAGCCCCAGCATTTT. It specifies CASSLGGTHQPQHF.

This clonotype has only a few counts. The chain employs TRBV7-3 and TRBJ2-3; TRBD2 matches at 8 bases. The CDR3 extends over 16 amino acids. V was pared by 5 bases and J by 10 bases, with 17 bases of the junction left unmatched. In germline, CDR1 is SGHTA, CDR2 FQGTGA. This chain's CDR3 is CASSPGGGKYGGAQYF. The CDR3 DNA reads as TGTGCCAGCAGCCCAGGAGGCGGGAAATACGGGGGGGCGCAGTATTTT.

This clonotype was detected only a few times. The chain recombines TRBV12-3 or TRBV12-4 with TRBJ2-3; 14 nucleotides line up with TRBD2. Unmatched junction bases numbered 11, after V lost 6 bases and J lost 0 bases. This CDR3 region has 19 residues. CDR3 residues: CASSQDGTSGSISTDTQYF. The CDR3, as DNA: TGTGCCAGCAGCCAAGACGGGACTAGCGGGAGCATCAGCACAGATACGCAGTATTTT.

The rearrangement joins TRBV20-1 to TRBJ1-2; TRBD1 matches at 8 bases. CDR3 length: 13 residues. From germline, CDR1 is DFQATT and CDR2 SNEGSKA (reference sequence). Trimming at V came to 3 bases and at J to 6 bases, leaving 6 bases not matched to a gene. The CDR3 bases are TGCAGTGCTAGCCTGGACAGGGTGGATGGCTACACCTTC. It yields the protein CSASLDRVDGYTF.

V usage is TRBV5-1 and J usage is TRBJ1-2; D gene ambiguous. Germline assignment: CDR1 SGHRS and CDR2 YFSETQ. The CDR3 is 13 amino acids. The germline V and J ends were trimmed by 0 bases and 4 bases, with 7 bases remaining between them. In DNA, the CDR3 is TGCGCCAGCAGCTTGGGGTTGAGCTATGGCTACACCTTC. Translation: CASSLGLSYGYTF.

The CDR3 spells CASRGAGRAYYEQYF. As DNA, the CDR3 is TGTGCCAGCAGGGGGGCGGGAAGAGCGTACTACGAGCAGTACTTC. The chain uses TRBV5-6 and TRBJ2-7, with D perhaps matching TRBD1 or TRBD2 (6 bases each). The CDR3 length is 15 residues. The V gene lost 5 bases and the J gene lost 3 bases, with 18 bases spanning the gap. CDR1 and CDR2 (germline): SGHDT, YYEEEE.

The genes are TRBV20-1 and TRBJ1-4; D is perhaps TRBD1 (6 bases). V dropped 2 bases and J dropped 4 bases, with 14 bases sitting between them. This CDR3 spans 15 amino acids. Germline V gene lookup returns CDR1 DFQATT and CDR2 SNEGSKA (reference sequence). The CDR3: CSARRGGRINEKLFF. The CDR3, as DNA: TGCAGTGCTAGACGTGGGGGCAGGATTAATGAAAAACTGTTTTTT.